A selection of T cell receptor beta chains follows, all from one sample in a study of human T cells and chemical hapten exposure. Each CDR3 protein gets one entry after TCRdb re-called the RACE reads with MiXCR. The profile shows roughly 80,000 distinct CDR3 sequences, approximately 8.1% of them singletons. Sequenced input: whole blood. These receptor sequences come from a female donor in good health. Some clones in this sample may be carry-over from other donors' samples. Each CDR3 is given without its conserved first and last residue.

v_call	j_call	cdr3_aa
TRBV12-3/TRBV12-4	TRBJ1-2	ASSKDPNYGYT
TRBV14	TRBJ1-1	ASSERADGSVMGAF
TRBV5-1	TRBJ2-7	ASSSGGVDTYEQY
TRBV6-6	TRBJ1-1	ASRVRDRGNTEAF
TRBV2	TRBJ2-3	ASTGLAGGQGTQY
TRBV20-1	TRBJ2-1	SASEGIGEQF
TRBV10-3	TRBJ2-5	AISGGGPFQETQY
TRBV4-1	TRBJ1-4	ASSQTLGQGFEKLF
TRBV4-1	TRBJ2-3	ASSQVLTGPDTDTQY
TRBV7-8	TRBJ1-1	ASSKMDRGLTEAF
TRBV5-6	TRBJ2-3	ASSLAPSTDTQY
TRBV20-1	TRBJ2-3	SARDRGQWGAPSLTDTQY
TRBV19	TRBJ2-1	ASSIGAGGHNEQF
TRBV6-5	TRBJ1-4	ASIAEKLF
TRBV10-3	TRBJ1-1	AISGQGWSEAF
TRBV10-3	TRBJ2-7	AISVLQSSYEQY
TRBV12-3/TRBV12-4	TRBJ1-5	ASSLIRDVQPQH
TRBV12-5	TRBJ1-5	ASGSQGCEQPQH
TRBV6-6	TRBJ2-7	ASSNGRGAAYEQY
TRBV4-3	TRBJ1-1	ASSQELVGRRNTEAF
TRBV11-2	TRBJ2-3	ASSLVAGADTQY
TRBV6-5	TRBJ1-1	ASSNYEGTQPMNTEAF
TRBV5-1	TRBJ1-1	ASTTNAQEAF
TRBV7-9	TRBJ2-3	ASSYRGSDTQY
TRBV11-2	TRBJ2-5	ASSPMMTSPEETQY
TRBV12-3/TRBV12-4	TRBJ2-2	ASSWGGNTGELF
TRBV6-5	TRBJ1-6	ASSYSLWSTSSYNSPLH
TRBV5-1	TRBJ2-1	ASSWTEGGAGHPASEQF
TRBV29-1	TRBJ2-1	SVEFGGSSSYNEQF
TRBV7-2	TRBJ2-7	ASSTGPGLSSYEQY
TRBV20-1	TRBJ2-3	SARGTGGNIQFDTQY
TRBV2	TRBJ2-1	ASTGQGSWGNEQF
TRBV29-1	TRBJ1-2	SVENYGYT
TRBV7-2	TRBJ2-3	ASSLVGPDTQY
TRBV10-3	TRBJ1-5	AISQQGFSNQPQH
TRBV20-1	TRBJ2-3	SARDFGGTDTQY
TRBV4-1	TRBJ2-3	ASSQDLVYSTDTQY
TRBV7-2	TRBJ1-2	ASSLLSNYGYT
TRBV25-1	TRBJ1-3	ASSLGLDSGNTIY
TRBV6-4	TRBJ2-3	ASSDSVSGADTQY
TRBV18	TRBJ2-1	ASSPGTAGEQF
TRBV29-1	TRBJ1-1	KVRGPMNTEAF
TRBV5-1	TRBJ1-1	ASSPAGRRTEAF
TRBV13	TRBJ1-1	ASSPTGGQDTEAF
TRBV20-1	TRBJ2-7	SASRHGGTYEQY
TRBV7-9	TRBJ2-7	ASSYVFGSRGAQSYEQY
TRBV28	TRBJ2-7	ASSFPRGQAYEQY
TRBV18	TRBJ1-4	ASSPRTGERELEEKLF
TRBV12-3/TRBV12-4	TRBJ1-4	ASRPGQWTEKLF
TRBV19	TRBJ1-5	ATNKDGYYSNQPQH
TRBV27	TRBJ2-7	ASSPGTPNEQY
TRBV7-2	TRBJ2-3	ASSPKRGGLTDTQY
TRBV12-3/TRBV12-4	TRBJ2-6	ASSLGGANVLT
TRBV2	TRBJ1-1	ASSDSLDGMNTEAF
TRBV27	TRBJ2-1	ASKHNPRRVNNEQF
TRBV6-6	TRBJ2-2	ASSYSSFNTGELF
TRBV20-1	TRBJ1-5	SARDPAGTQPQH
TRBV5-1	TRBJ1-1	ASSLGVLGRDYKAF